This T cell receptor beta chain was sequenced in a study of neoadjuvant anti-PD-1 for oral cavity cancer. Study overall: Nivolumab at 3 mg/kg was mostly given biweekly, three to four doses, pre-surgery. Patients without progression received a fourth nivolumab dose around day 43, then surgical resection on days 50-56. Study observations and caveats: Each response group had just a few patients in TCR analyses.

Sequencing used immunoSEQ multiplex PCR; TCRdb keeps in-frame clones, though not all of them. The sample includes roughly 40,000 clones, 77% seen only once; the top ten take 4% to 5%. Germline V gene data show CDR1 as SGHDN and CDR2 as FVKESK. CDR3 length: 14 residues. V was trimmed by 1 base and J by 5 bases, leaving 11 bases between them. Of note for this clone: Its target is not known.

Stated time point: after neoadjuvant nivolumab, at surgical resection. Patients were newly diagnosed with stage II-IVA oral cavity squamous cell carcinoma without prior systemic or radiation treatment. The source was PBMCs, collected after nivolumab (anti-PD-1) treatment. This chain joins TRBV14 and TRBJ1-1, with D possibly matching TRBD1 (6 bases). The origin of this receptor is a person between 40 and 80 years old with oral cavity squamous cell carcinoma. CDR3 nucleotides: TGTGCCAGCAGCCAAGCTACAGGGCCAACTGAAGCTTTCTTT. Translating it yields CASSQATGPTEAFF. The entire variable domain, with the rest obtained from reference TRBV14 and TRBJ1-1, is as follows: EAGVTQFPSHSVIEKGQTVTLRCDPISGHDNLYWYRRVMGKEIKFLLHFVKESKQDESGMPNNRFLAERTGGTYSTLKVQPAELEDSGVYFCASSQATGPTEAFFGQGTRLTVV.